This entry lists 20 T cell receptor beta chains sequenced from one sample in a study of blood T cells in healthy people across ages. For the second PCR, which ran for 7 to 11 cycles, a sample-barcoded 5' primer and a J-beta primer mix were used. A single record per CDR3 protein comes from TCRdb applying MiXCR to the 5' RACE reads. The sample holds 1.5 million or so distinct CDR3 sequences, 35% to 45% seen once. Sequencing was performed on blood. The receptors originated from a woman aged 18-29 years in good health.

In this sample, this clonotype turned up a few times. The chain has TRBV12-3 or TRBV12-4 and TRBJ1-4; D is unclear. V lost 7 bases and J 5 bases, leaving 20 bases between the germline ends. This CDR3 comprises 16 residues. In DNA, the CDR3 is TGTGCCAGCACACTCCAGTATGGTCTTGCGAATGAAAAACTGTTTTTT. This encodes CASTLQYGLANEKLFF.

This clonotype has a handful of counts. This rearrangement joins TRBV7-3 to TRBJ1-3; the D is unclear. The CDR3 sequence is 15 residues long. Per germline, CDR1 SGHTA and CDR2 FQGTGA. V was clipped by 1 base and J by 0 bases, with 7 bases between them. CDR3 loop: CASSLNAGSGNTIYF. The CDR3 DNA is TGTGCCAGCAGCTTAAACGCAGGCTCTGGAAACACCATATATTTT.

The chain has TRBV20-1 and TRBJ1-1; the D gene is possibly TRBD1 (5 bases). This CDR3 comprises 14 residues. With 0 bases removed from V and 3 bases from J, the gap between germline ends came to 11 bases. The germline CDR1 and CDR2 sequences are DFQATT and SNEGSKA (reference sequence). CDR3 residues: CSAREGVVDTEAFF. CDR3 sequence (DNA): TGCAGTGCTAGAGAGGGGGTTGTGGACACTGAAGCTTTCTTT.

This chain uses TRBV24-1 with TRBJ2-1; 8 nucleotides line up with TRBD1. Germline V CDR1 and CDR2: KGHDR, SFDVKD. V lost 4 bases, J lost 6 bases, and 4 bases stayed unmatched. This CDR3 has 14 residues. CDR3 sequence reads: CATSDATGGNEQFF. DNA for the CDR3: TGTGCCACCAGTGACGCTACAGGGGGCAATGAGCAGTTCTTC.

Points on this clonotype: Relative to the germline gene, one junction end is altered; a read error may explain this. The chain links TRBV5-1 to TRBJ2-5; tentatively, D is TRBD2 (6 bases). This CDR3 is built from 15 residues. Germline V lookup: CDR1 SGHRS, CDR2 YFSETQ. The chain's CDR3 is CASTLDWGVQETQYF. DNA for the CDR3: TGCGCCAGCACCTTGGATTGGGGGGTACAAGAGACCCAGTACTTC. The variable domain in full, with the rest retrieved from reference TRBV5-1 and TRBJ2-5, is KAGVTQTPRYLIKTRGQQVTLSCSPISGHRSVSWYQQTPGQGLQFLFEYFSETQRNKGNFPGRFSGRQFSNSRSEMNVSTLELGDSALYLCASTLDWGVQETQYFGPGTRLLVL.

This clonotype has just a few counts. CDR3 DNA sequence: TGCAGCGTCCTGGGACAGGGTTACGAGCAGTACTTC. Protein product: CSVLGQGYEQYF. The V and J genes are TRBV29-1 and TRBJ2-7; 9 bases match TRBD1. The CDR3 covers 12 residues. With V trimmed by 6 bases and J by 4 bases, 4 bases remained unmatched. Germline values: CDR1 SQVTM, CDR2 ANQGSEA.

With respect to this clonotype: It may be a read error: a sequence one base away is much more abundant. The chain combines TRBV29-1 with TRBJ2-5; no definite D call. CDR3 length: 12 residues. Germline CDR1 SQVTM, CDR2 ANQGSEA. Trimming cost V 6 bases and J 11 bases, with 19 bases left between them. The CDR3 DNA sequence: TGCAGCGTGGGCTGGGGTCACAATGAGCAGTACTTC. It yields the protein CSVGWGHNEQYF.

This sequence joins TRBV20-1 and TRBJ2-1; D perhaps matches TRBD1 (5 bases). The V end lost 4 bases, the J end lost 6 bases, and 19 bases lay between the germline ends. The CDR3 is made up of 15 amino acids. Per the germline V gene, CDR1 is DFQATT and CDR2 is SNEGSKA (reference sequence). In DNA form, the CDR3 reads TGCAGTGCTAAACCAGACAGAAACCCTTTCAATGAGCAGTTCTTC. This gives the protein CSAKPDRNPFNEQFF.

V and J are TRBV20-1 and TRBJ1-2; TRBD1 is a possible D gene (5 bases). Germline values: CDR1 DFQATT, CDR2 SNEGSKA (reference sequence). Deletions cut 6 bases from V and 8 bases from J, with 13 bases between. There are 11 residues in the CDR3. CDR3 amino acids: CSALRRGGYTF. The CDR3 nucleotides are TGCAGTGCCCTTAGACGGGGGGGCTACACCTTC.

For this clonotype: One end of the junction does not line up with germline, which may come from a read error. The chain carries TRBV2 and TRBJ2-5; possibly TRBD1 for D (6 bases). The J call may be in error: the DNA end matches TRBJ2-7 better. Germline CDR1 SNHLY, CDR2 FYNNEI. The CDR3 runs to 14 residues. In nucleotides, the CDR3 is TGTGCCGGCAGCCGACGGGACAACCTCTACGAGCAGTACTTC. Its protein product is CAGSRRDNLYEQYF.

This clonotype was recorded a few times. The rearrangement links TRBV7-9 to TRBJ1-2; 9 bases are a match to TRBD1. Looked up from germline, CDR1 is SEHNR and CDR2 is FQNEAQ (reference sequence). V gave up 4 bases and J gave up 1 base; unmatched junction bases: 10. This CDR3 region has 17 residues. The CDR3 DNA is TGTGCCAGCAGCTCTCCGGGACAGGGCCTGCTTAACTATGGCTACACCTTC. Translated: CASSSPGQGLLNYGYTF.

This clonotype was detected only a few times. The chain has TRBV25-1 and TRBJ1-1; no clear D. This CDR3 spans 15 amino acids. The ends were cut back, 4 bases at V and 4 bases at J, with 16 bases in the middle. CDR1 MGHDK and CDR2 SYGVNS come from the germline V gene. CDR3 nucleotide sequence: TGTGCCAGCAGTGCTGGAGCAGTGGATACCACTGAAGCTTTCTTT. This codes for CASSAGAVDTTEAFF.

The chain combines TRBV6-2 or TRBV6-3 with TRBJ2-7; 8 bases are shared with TRBD2. The germline CDR1 and CDR2 sequences are MNHEY and SVGEGT. The CDR3 length is 15 residues. Trimming removed 7 bases from V and 3 bases from J; junction bases left unmatched: 11. The CDR3 reads CASNPTGGTSYEQYF. The CDR3 nucleotides read TGTGCCAGCAATCCGACGGGGGGGACGAGCTACGAGCAGTACTTC.

V is TRBV2 and J is TRBJ1-1; tentatively, D is TRBD1 (5 bases). Germline lookup yields CDR1 SNHLY and CDR2 FYNNEI. Trimming pared 3 bases from V and 7 bases from J, leaving 12 bases between. This CDR3 has 13 residues. This CDR3 reads CASSDGDGGEAFF. Here the CDR3 DNA reads TGTGCCAGCAGTGATGGGGACGGGGGTGAAGCTTTCTTT.

The J gene is TRBJ1-5, the V gene TRBV7-2; 9 bases align to TRBD1. The ends lost 5 bases at V and 6 bases at J; junction bases unmatched: 2. Looked up from germline, CDR1 is SGHTA and CDR2 is FQGNSA. This CDR3 comprises 13 residues. Here the CDR3 DNA reads TGTGCCAGCAGCGACAGGGGGGCTCAGCCCCAGCATTTT. It specifies CASSDRGAQPQHF.

This clonotype was recorded at least ten times. V and J are TRBV7-9 and TRBJ2-1, with 10 bases matching TRBD1. The length of the CDR3 is 15 residues. V shed 5 bases, J shed 6 bases, and the junction held 7 bases outside the gene matches. CDR1 SEHNR and CDR2 FQNEAQ come from the germline V gene (reference sequence). The CDR3 sequence: CASSDRDRGVNEQFF. Written as DNA, the CDR3 is TGTGCCAGCAGCGACCGGGACAGGGGTGTCAATGAGCAGTTCTTC.

The V gene is TRBV14, the J gene TRBJ2-3; D uncertain. V was clipped by 1 base and J by 2 bases, with 7 bases between them. The germline CDR1 and CDR2 sequences are SGHDN and FVKESK. The CDR3 has 14 residues. The CDR3 nucleotides read TGTGCCAGCAGCCAAGGGGCCTACACAGATACGCAGTATTTT. Amino acids: CASSQGAYTDTQYF. Complete variable domain (other parts from reference TRBV14 and TRBJ2-3): EAGVTQFPSHSVIEKGQTVTLRCDPISGHDNLYWYRRVMGKEIKFLLHFVKESKQDESGMPNNRFLAERTGGTYSTLKVQPAELEDSGVYFCASSQGAYTDTQYFGPGTRLTVL.

This clonotype was recorded a few times. The gene calls are TRBV20-1 and TRBJ1-4; D is possibly TRBD1 (5 bases). CDR3 length equals 13 residues. V gave up 1 base and J gave up 4 bases, with 7 bases separating them. CDR1 is DFQATT, CDR2 SNEGSKA, per germline (reference sequence). CDR3 in amino acids: CSARAGLNEKLFF. CDR3 in DNA: TGCAGTGCTAGAGCGGGACTTAATGAAAAACTGTTTTTT.

This clonotype has a single count. The gene calls are TRBV6-6 and TRBJ2-1; 9 bases map to TRBD1. Trimming removed 6 bases from V and 7 bases from J; junction bases left unmatched: 4. Germline V gene sequence: CDR1 MNHNY, CDR2 SVGAGI (reference sequence). The CDR3 has 13 amino acids. The DNA for the CDR3 is TGTGCCAGCAGGGACAGGGGTGTTAATGAGCAGTTCTTC. Encoded protein: CASRDRGVNEQFF.

This clonotype was counted between two and nine times. The J gene is TRBJ2-3, the V gene TRBV6-2 or TRBV6-3, with D perhaps TRBD2 (6 bases). Per germline, CDR1 MNHEY and CDR2 SVGEGT. The CDR3 has 14 residues. Trimming removed 7 bases from V and 5 bases from J, with 16 bases in between. The CDR3: CASIAGSKRDTQYF. DNA of the CDR3: TGTGCCAGCATCGCCGGGAGTAAAAGAGATACGCAGTATTTT.